The 11 T cell receptor beta chains below all came from one sample that was sequenced in a study of patients and donors after allogeneic stem cell transplantation. TCRdb re-called the RT-PCR reads through MiXCR, storing one row per CDR3 protein. The sample has hundreds of thousands of distinct CDR3 sequences; 16% are singletons. Sequenced material: blood, either unsorted or a sorted T cell fraction (not recorded which). All receptors derive from a human donor who was either an allogeneic HSCT recipient or a stem cell or donor lymphocyte infusion donor (not recorded which). It is not recorded whose cells these are; they may come from a transplant donor.

This clonotype was observed a handful of times. The V and J genes are TRBV5-6 and TRBJ1-2, with D hard to call. V was trimmed by 0 bases and J by 8 bases, leaving 11 bases between them. Germline V gene lookup returns CDR1 SGHDT and CDR2 YYEEEE. This CDR3 region has 13 residues. CDR3 nucleotides: TGTGCCAGCAGCTTGGCCGCCTCCCAAGGCTACACCTTC. Amino acid sequence: CASSLAASQGYTF.

V is TRBV14 and J is TRBJ2-7; 10 positions agree with TRBD2. V lost 5 bases, J lost 2 bases, and 6 bases stayed unmatched. The germline V gene has CDR1 SGHDN and CDR2 FVKESK. The CDR3 loop spans 15 amino acids. The CDR3 bases are TGTGCCAGCAGCTCTGGGAGCGGGAGGGCCTACGAGCAGTACTTC. Residues: CASSSGSGRAYEQYF. Full variable domain (missing parts from reference TRBV14 and TRBJ2-7): EAGVTQFPSHSVIEKGQTVTLRCDPISGHDNLYWYRRVMGKEIKFLLHFVKESKQDESGMPNNRFLAERTGGTYSTLKVQPAELEDSGVYFCASSSGSGRAYEQYFGPGTRLTVT.

Ten or more counts support this clonotype. The chain couples TRBV4-1 to TRBJ2-5; D might be TRBD2 (5 bases). Looked up from germline, CDR1 is MGHRA and CDR2 is YSYEKL. The germline V and J ends were trimmed by 4 bases and 2 bases, with 14 bases remaining between them. The CDR3 totals 15 residues. CDR3 sequence reads: CASSLKERAQETQYF. CDR3 sequence (DNA): TGCGCCAGCAGCCTCAAGGAGAGGGCGCAAGAGACCCAGTACTTC.

In this sample, this clonotype turned up a few times. In DNA, the CDR3 is TGTGCCAGCAGTCCGATGGGGGGGAGGCAGTATTTT. It yields the protein CASSPMGGRQYF. This sequence joins TRBV6-5 and TRBJ2-3; 7 positions match TRBD2. The germline CDR1 and CDR2 sequences are MNHEY and SVGAGI. V shed 5 bases and J 11 bases; nucleotides not matched to a gene: 7. The CDR3 extends over 12 amino acids.

V is TRBV11-2 and J is TRBJ2-3; 9 nucleotides line up with TRBD2. Germline trimming cut 1 base from V and 6 bases from J; bases unmatched to any gene: 5. Per the germline V gene, CDR1 is SGHAT and CDR2 is FQNNGV. The CDR3 has 15 residues. CDR3 DNA: TGTGCCAGCAGCTTAGGCGGGAGGGCCTGGGATACGCAGTATTTT. Translation gives CASSLGGRAWDTQYF.

The rearrangement joins TRBV7-9 to TRBJ1-3; the D is unclear. Germline V gene data show CDR1 as SEHNR and CDR2 as FQNEAQ (reference sequence). V gave up 7 bases and J gave up 0 bases, with 16 bases separating them. The CDR3 covers 16 residues. The CDR3 DNA sequence: TGTGCCAGCACTTCATCTACGTCTTTCTCTGGAAACACCATATATTTT. Protein: CASTSSTSFSGNTIYF. The whole variable domain, remainder taken from reference TRBV7-9 and TRBJ1-3, is DTGVSQNPRHKITKRGQNVTFRCDPISEHNRLYWYRQTLGQGPEFLTYFQNEAQLEKSRLLSDRFSAERPKGSFSTLEIQRTEQGDSAMYLCASTSSTSFSGNTIYFGEGSWLTVV.

This clonotype was counted a few times. The rearrangement joins TRBV11-1 to TRBJ1-1; D may be TRBD1 (5 bases). The CDR3 runs to 18 residues. CDR1 is SGHAT, CDR2 FQDESV, per germline (reference sequence). Trimming cost V 4 bases and J 1 base, with 22 bases left between them. CDR3 in DNA: TGTGCCAGCAGCTCAACCTTTTACGACAGCTGGTCGAACACTGAAGCTTTCTTT. As protein: CASSSTFYDSWSNTEAFF.

Here the CDR3 DNA reads TGTGCCAGCAGCGTAGATCAAGGGGGCAAGGCAACTAATGAAAAACTGTTTTTT. This encodes CASSVDQGGKATNEKLFF. V gene TRBV9 combines with J gene TRBJ1-4, with TRBD1 matching over 7 bases. V was pared by 0 bases and J by 0 bases, with 8 bases of the junction left unmatched. This CDR3 comprises 18 residues. Germline loops: CDR1 SGDLS, CDR2 YYNGEE.

This clonotype has ten or more counts. The rearrangement links TRBV4-2 to TRBJ2-7; perhaps TRBD2 as D (6 bases). Per germline, CDR1 LGHNA and CDR2 YNFKEQ. V lost 2 bases and J 7 bases, leaving 18 bases between the germline ends. This CDR3 spans 15 amino acids. DNA of the CDR3: TGTGCCAGCAGCCAATCGGCGGGAAACTCGGGGGAGCAGTACTTC. Amino acids: CASSQSAGNSGEQYF.

The count of this clonotype is one. The chain recombines TRBV6-1 with TRBJ2-3; the D gene is possibly TRBD2 (6 bases). The V and J ends lost 7 bases and 2 bases respectively, with 19 bases between them. This CDR3 is 16 amino acids long. Germline V gene data show CDR1 as MNHNS and CDR2 as SASEGT. The CDR3 DNA reads as TGTGCCAGCAAGCTAGCGAGGGTCCTGAACACAGATACGCAGTATTTT. Translation: CASKLARVLNTDTQYF.

This clonotype was observed a handful of times. The chain uses TRBV20-1 and TRBJ2-5, with D possibly matching TRBD1 (6 bases). The CDR3 contains 11 residues. The V and J ends lost 6 bases and 3 bases respectively, with 8 bases between them. Germline V gene data show CDR1 as DFQATT and CDR2 as SNEGSKA (reference sequence). The CDR3 nucleotides are TGCAGTGCAGGGGGTGAAGAGACCCAGTACTTC. This encodes CSAGGEETQYF.